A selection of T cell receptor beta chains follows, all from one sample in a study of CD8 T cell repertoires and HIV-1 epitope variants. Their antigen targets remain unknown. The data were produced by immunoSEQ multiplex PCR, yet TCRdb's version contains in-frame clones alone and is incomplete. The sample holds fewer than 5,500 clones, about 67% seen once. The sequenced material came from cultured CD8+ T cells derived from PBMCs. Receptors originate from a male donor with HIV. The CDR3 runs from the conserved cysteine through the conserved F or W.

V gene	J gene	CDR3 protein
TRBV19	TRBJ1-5	CASTIFNGNQPQHF
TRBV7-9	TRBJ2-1	CASSLEGLAVGGEQFF
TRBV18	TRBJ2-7	CASSTGGAGEQYF
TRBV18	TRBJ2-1	CASSPGQSSYNEQFF
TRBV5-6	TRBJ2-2	CASSPGFANTGELFF
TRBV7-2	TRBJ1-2	CASSQTPGQGEGGYTF
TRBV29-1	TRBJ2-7	CSAKTSGRDEQYF
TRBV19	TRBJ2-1	CASSMSGLYNEQFF
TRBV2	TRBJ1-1	CASKGPGGVGTEAFF
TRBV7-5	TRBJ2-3	CATSAPSEVSSTDTQYF
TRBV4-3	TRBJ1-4	CASSQDSTGNIATNEKLFF
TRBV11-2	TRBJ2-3	CASSQGLAGGQLSTDTQYF
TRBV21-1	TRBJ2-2	CASRDTGLTGELFF
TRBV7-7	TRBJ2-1	CASSLGGNYEQFF
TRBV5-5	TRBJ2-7	CASSLVAGLFSYEQYF
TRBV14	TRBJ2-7	CASSQKLPGQGASEQYF
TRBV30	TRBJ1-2	CAWLNDRGHGGYTF
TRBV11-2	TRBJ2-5	CASSRSGHYQETQYF
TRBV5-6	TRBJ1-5	CASTLTGTGEVAQHF
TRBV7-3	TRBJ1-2	CASSLEGQGNYGYTF
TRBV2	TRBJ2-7	CASSEAFGTGNEQYF
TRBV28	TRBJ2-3	CASSPAHRGQTDTQYF
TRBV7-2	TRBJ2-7	CASSLHSGGLYEQYF